Listed here are 30 T cell receptor beta chains from one sample, sequenced in a study of cytomegalovirus exposure and HLA in healthy donors. PCR employed 60 Vbeta and 13 Jbeta primers. Using immunoSEQ multiplex PCR, the repertoire was profiled, and TCRdb retains in-frame clones only, with some absent. The table shows over 150,000 clones, with 80% occurring only once. Sequencing input: PBMCs. Source of these receptors: a man aged 18 to 30 in good health and CMV-seropositive.

V gene TRBV5-5 combines with J gene TRBJ1-4, with a possible D match to TRBD1 (6 bases). Germline V CDR1 and CDR2: SGHKS, YYEKEE (reference sequence). V was trimmed by 1 base and J by 8 bases, leaving 15 bases between them. The CDR3 covers 15 residues. This chain's CDR3 is CASSLRTGLGEKLFF. The CDR3 nucleotides are TGTGCCAGCAGCTTGAGAACAGGGTTAGGGGAAAAACTGTTTTTT. The full variable domain, completed using reference TRBV5-5 and TRBJ1-4, is DAGVTQSPTHLIKTRGQQVTLRCSPISGHKSVSWYQQVLGQGPQFIFQYYEKEERGRGNFPDRFSARQFPNYSSELNVNALLLGDSALYLCASSLRTGLGEKLFFGSGTQLSVL.

The rearrangement joins TRBV6-5 to TRBJ1-4; D remains unclear. The CDR3 totals 13 residues. Looked up from germline, CDR1 is MNHEY and CDR2 is SVGAGI. V lost 2 bases and J lost 7, with 8 bases in between. The CDR3 coding sequence is TGTGCCAGCAGTTACGCCGAAGCTGAAAAACTGTTTTTT. It codes for CASSYAEAEKLFF.

This chain joins TRBV7-8 and TRBJ1-1; perhaps TRBD1 as D (5 bases). In germline, CDR1 is SGHVS, CDR2 FQNEAQ. The V end lost 5 bases, the J end lost 0 bases, and 13 bases lay between the germline ends. The CDR3 has 15 residues. The CDR3 DNA reads TGTGCCAGCAGCACCCGACAGATAATGAACACTGAAGCTTTCTTT. Its translation: CASSTRQIMNTEAFF.

The chain recombines TRBV29-1 with TRBJ2-5, with 7 bases fitting TRBD1. The V segment lost 5 bases and the J segment 0 bases; nucleotides outside the gene matches: 6. Per the germline V gene, CDR1 is SQVTM and CDR2 is ANQGSEA. CDR3 length equals 14 residues. CDR3: CSVRDRGNQETQYF. In DNA, the CDR3 is TGCAGCGTTCGGGACAGAGGGAACCAAGAGACCCAGTACTTC. Full variable domain (rest looked up from reference TRBV29-1 and TRBJ2-5): SAVISQKPSRDICQRGTSLTIQCQVDSQVTMMFWYRQQPGQSLTLIATANQGSEATYESGFVIDKFPISRPNLTFSTLTVSNMSPEDSSIYLCSVRDRGNQETQYFGPGTRLLVL.

CDR3 region: CASNRIDGEQFF. The CDR3, as DNA: TGTGCCAGCAACAGGATCGACGGCGAGCAGTTCTTC. This chain connects TRBV9 to TRBJ2-1, with D possibly matching TRBD1 (5 bases). Germline CDR1 SGDLS, CDR2 YYNGEE. The V end lost 6 bases, the J end lost 10 bases, and 14 bases lay between the germline ends. The CDR3 contains 12 residues.

The CDR3 sequence is CASSLAGQGVWNEQFF. In DNA form, the CDR3 reads TGTGCCAGCAGCTTAGCAGGACAGGGAGTATGGAATGAGCAGTTCTTC. The rearrangement links TRBV7-9 to TRBJ2-1; 8 bases are shared with TRBD1. V trimming: 0 bases; J trimming: 7 bases; junction bases outside the gene matches: 8. The CDR3 contains 16 residues. Germline CDR1 SEHNR, CDR2 FQNEAQ (reference sequence). Combining the CDR3 with reference TRBV7-9 and TRBJ2-1 gives the whole variable domain DTGVSQNPRHKITKRGQNVTFRCDPISEHNRLYWYRQTLGQGPEFLTYFQNEAQLEKSRLLSDRFSAERPKGSFSTLEIQRTEQGDSAMYLCASSLAGQGVWNEQFFGPGTRLTVL.

CDR3 nucleotides: TGTGCCTGGAGTCTAGCCCATCTCGGGGAGCTGTTTTTT. Protein: CAWSLAHLGELFF. J is TRBJ2-2 and V is TRBV30; D possibly corresponds to TRBD2 (5 bases). Trimming removed 2 bases at V and 7 bases at J, with 11 bases between. The CDR3 loop spans 13 amino acids. Per germline, CDR1 GTSNPN and CDR2 SVGIG (reference sequence).

J is TRBJ2-5 and V is TRBV5-6, with TRBD2 identical over 8 bases. Germline V gene data show CDR1 as SGHDT and CDR2 as YYEEEE. Trimming removed 1 base from V and 0 bases from J; junction bases left unmatched: 2. This CDR3 has 15 amino acids. The CDR3 sequence: CASSLLGGDQETQYF. The CDR3 DNA follows: TGTGCCAGCAGCTTGCTCGGGGGGGACCAAGAGACCCAGTACTTC.

The chain couples TRBV2 to TRBJ1-1, with TRBD1 as a possible D gene (6 bases). The V and J ends lost 6 bases and 4 bases respectively, with 21 bases between them. This CDR3 spans 16 amino acids. The germline V gene encodes CDR1 SNHLY and CDR2 FYNNEI. The chain's CDR3 is CASRAEITGYSTEAFF. As DNA, the CDR3 is TGTGCCAGCAGGGCAGAAATTACAGGGTATTCCACTGAAGCTTTCTTT.

The V call is TRBV6-1, the J call TRBJ2-5; 9 nucleotides agree with TRBD2. Trimming cost V 2 bases and J 4 bases; bases outside gene matches: 5. The germline V gene encodes CDR1 MNHNS and CDR2 SASEGT. This CDR3 comprises 15 residues. CDR3 amino acids: CASSELAGVGETQYF. The CDR3, as DNA: TGTGCCAGCAGTGAATTAGCGGGAGTAGGAGAGACCCAGTACTTC.

The rearrangement links TRBV6-5 to TRBJ2-2; D is uncertain. The germline V gene has CDR1 MNHEY and CDR2 SVGAGI. The CDR3 is 15 amino acids. Deletions cut 5 bases from V and 7 bases from J, with 17 bases between. The DNA of the CDR3 is TGTGCCAGCAGTCCCGGAGTTCCGAGAGGCGGGGAGCTGTTTTTT. Translation gives CASSPGVPRGGELFF.

The V call is TRBV11-2, the J call TRBJ2-1; 10 nucleotides match TRBD2. In germline, CDR1 is SGHAT, CDR2 FQNNGV. V shed 5 bases and J 6 bases; nucleotides not matched to a gene: 10. The CDR3 consists of 16 residues. The DNA for the CDR3 is TGTGCCAGCAGCCCCACCGTAGCGGGGGGAGGCAATGAGCAGTTCTTC. It codes for CASSPTVAGGGNEQFF.

This chain uses TRBV6-5 with TRBJ1-3; 8 bases match TRBD1. With V trimmed by 3 bases and J by 8 bases, 9 bases remained unmatched. This CDR3 is 15 amino acids long. Germline assignment: CDR1 MNHEY and CDR2 SVGAGI. The CDR3: CASSYQGAQFDTIYF. The CDR3 region has the DNA TGTGCCAGCAGTTATCAGGGGGCTCAGTTCGACACCATATATTTT.

The chain carries TRBV7-3 and TRBJ2-1; TRBD1 agrees at 10 bases. V shed 5 bases and J 4 bases; nucleotides not matched to a gene: 8. Germline CDR1 SGHTA, CDR2 FQGTGA. This CDR3 is built from 16 residues. As DNA, the CDR3 is TGTGCCAGCAGCCCGAGGACAGGGGGAATGTACAATGAGCAGTTCTTC. Translation: CASSPRTGGMYNEQFF.

This chain connects TRBV5-1 to TRBJ2-5; 9 nucleotides agree with TRBD2. V shed 4 bases, J shed 3 bases, and the junction held 10 bases outside the gene matches. This CDR3 has 16 residues. In germline, CDR1 is SGHRS, CDR2 YFSETQ. CDR3 region: CASSGGTGLAKETQYF. CDR3 nucleotides: TGCGCCAGCAGCGGCGGAACTGGACTAGCGAAAGAGACCCAGTACTTC.

The CDR3, as DNA: TGTGCCAGCAGCTCCCGACAGGGGAGAACCAATGAGCAGTTCTTC. It codes for CASSSRQGRTNEQFF. This rearrangement joins TRBV7-9 to TRBJ2-1; TRBD1 agrees at 8 bases. This CDR3 is built from 15 residues. The J segment lost 6 bases and the V segment lost 4 bases, leaving 8 bases of the junction unmatched. Germline V gene data show CDR1 as SEHNR and CDR2 as FQNEAQ (reference sequence). Together with reference TRBV7-9 and TRBJ2-1, the CDR3 gives the full variable domain: DTGVSQNPRHKITKRGQNVTFRCDPISEHNRLYWYRQTLGQGPEFLTYFQNEAQLEKSRLLSDRFSAERPKGSFSTLEIQRTEQGDSAMYLCASSSRQGRTNEQFFGPGTRLTVL.

V and J are TRBV7-9 and TRBJ2-2; D is ambiguous. V lost 2 bases and J lost 5, with 3 bases in between. Looked up from germline, CDR1 is SEHNR and CDR2 is FQNEAQ (reference sequence). The CDR3 covers 12 residues. CDR3 DNA: TGTGCCAGCAGCTTATCTACCGGGGAGCTGTTTTTT. Protein product: CASSLSTGELFF.

The V call is TRBV30, the J call TRBJ1-1, with 8 nucleotides matching TRBD1. The trim removed 5 bases at V and 1 base at J, leaving 3 bases unmatched. The V gene's germline CDR1 is GTSNPN and CDR2 SVGIG (reference sequence). The CDR3 length is 13 residues. The CDR3 protein is CAWDRGRNTEAFF. CDR3 nucleotides: TGTGCCTGGGACAGGGGAAGGAACACTGAAGCTTTCTTT.

The count of this clone is one. The rearrangement uses TRBV15 and TRBJ1-5, with D possibly being TRBD1 (5 bases). The CDR3 runs to 16 residues. The V and J ends lost 5 bases and 1 base respectively, with 15 bases between them. Germline CDR1 and CDR2: LNHNV and YYDKDF (reference sequence). CDR3: CATSSKGRVSNQPQHF. CDR3 bases: TGTGCCACCAGCTCAAAGGGGAGGGTCAGCAATCAGCCCCAGCATTTT.

This clone was observed a few times. The rearrangement uses TRBV29-1 and TRBJ2-3, with TRBD2 matching 7 bases. The V segment lost 6 bases and the J segment 2 bases; nucleotides outside the gene matches: 8. There are 14 residues in the CDR3. Germline V gene lookup returns CDR1 SQVTM and CDR2 ANQGSEA. The CDR3 DNA reads TGCAGCGTCATTGAAGCGGGGCTCACAGATACGCAGTATTTT. The encoded protein is CSVIEAGLTDTQYF.

The chain links TRBV19 to TRBJ2-1; D is uncertain. V was clipped by 8 bases and J by 10 bases, with 21 bases between them. Germline V gene lookup returns CDR1 LNHDA and CDR2 SQIVND (reference sequence). The CDR3 is made up of 14 amino acids. CDR3 sequence: CASGRDVEFGEQFF. The CDR3 nucleotides are TGTGCCAGTGGCCGAGACGTGGAGTTCGGGGAGCAGTTCTTC. Drawing the rest from reference TRBV19 and TRBJ2-1, the complete variable domain is DGGITQSPKYLFRKEGQNVTLSCEQNLNHDAMYWYRQDPGQGLRLIYYSQIVNDFQKGDIAEGYSVSREKKESFPLTVTSAQKNPTAFYLCASGRDVEFGEQFFGPGTRLTVL.

This rearrangement joins TRBV5-1 to TRBJ2-3, with 7 bases identical to TRBD2. The trim removed 3 bases at V and 3 bases at J, leaving 7 bases unmatched. Germline V gives CDR1 SGHRS, CDR2 YFSETQ. This CDR3 has 15 residues. The CDR3 reads CASSSRSGATDTQYF. For the CDR3, the DNA is TGCGCCAGCAGCTCGAGAAGCGGGGCTACAGATACGCAGTATTTT.

The V gene is TRBV5-1, the J gene TRBJ1-1; no definite D call. Germline loops: CDR1 SGHRS, CDR2 YFSETQ. The CDR3 runs to 14 residues. V was pared by 1 base and J by 0 bases, with 7 bases between. The CDR3, as DNA: TGCGCCAGCAGCTTGCTCTCTATGAACACTGAAGCTTTCTTT. Its translation: CASSLLSMNTEAFF.

This clone turned up a few times. The V gene is TRBV6-5, the J gene TRBJ2-5; possible D gene TRBD1, 6 bases. V shed 2 bases and J shed 4 bases, with 8 bases lying between them. Per the germline V gene, CDR1 is MNHEY and CDR2 is SVGAGI. The CDR3 covers 13 residues. The CDR3 sequence: CASSYRRGETQYF. The CDR3 DNA is TGTGCCAGCAGTTACCGCAGGGGAGAGACCCAGTACTTC.

Only one count was recorded for this clone. This sequence joins TRBV7-9 and TRBJ2-1; TRBD2 matches 9 bases. J lost 2 bases, V lost 4 bases, and 6 bases had no gene match. This CDR3 has 16 residues. The germline V gene has CDR1 SEHNR and CDR2 FQNEAQ (reference sequence). The CDR3 sequence: CASSYSGGYPYNEQFF. In DNA, the CDR3 is TGTGCCAGCAGCTATAGCGGGGGCTATCCCTACAATGAGCAGTTCTTC.

This chain links TRBV7-3 with TRBJ1-1; D gene unclear. Trimming took off 5 bases at V and 1 base at J, with 14 bases between the two ends. CDR1 and CDR2 (germline): SGHTA, FQGTGA. The CDR3 contains 15 residues. CDR3 DNA: TGTGCCAGCAGCGCCGGGAGTACAGCGAACACTGAAGCTTTCTTT. Translated, it gives CASSAGSTANTEAFF.

The rearrangement uses TRBV18 and TRBJ2-7, with 8 bases aligning to TRBD1. CDR1 KGHSH and CDR2 LQKENI come from the germline V gene. The CDR3 runs 14 residues. V trimming: 3 bases; J trimming: 5 bases; junction bases outside the gene matches: 6. CDR3 sequence: CASSPDRGYNEQYF. The CDR3, as DNA: TGTGCCAGCTCACCCGACAGGGGTTACAACGAGCAGTACTTC.

The CDR3 nucleotides are TGTGCCAGCTATACTAGCGGGAGGGCAGATACGCAGTATTTT. Residues: CASYTSGRADTQYF. The V and J genes are TRBV6-1 and TRBJ2-3; the match to TRBD2 covers 13 bases. The CDR3 loop spans 14 amino acids. V trimming: 8 bases; J trimming: 4 bases; junction bases outside the gene matches: 3. CDR1 MNHNS and CDR2 SASEGT come from the germline V gene.

The chain recombines TRBV19 with TRBJ2-5; 10 bases agree with TRBD2. V shed 3 bases and J 5 bases; nucleotides not matched to a gene: 12. Per germline, CDR1 LNHDA and CDR2 SQIVND (reference sequence). The CDR3 length is 17 residues. The CDR3 here is CASSISGRAQPRETQYF. CDR3 in DNA: TGTGCCAGTAGTATCAGCGGGAGGGCCCAACCCCGGGAGACCCAGTACTTC. Full variable domain (remainder filled in from reference TRBV19 and TRBJ2-5): DGGITQSPKYLFRKEGQNVTLSCEQNLNHDAMYWYRQDPGQGLRLIYYSQIVNDFQKGDIAEGYSVSREKKESFPLTVTSAQKNPTAFYLCASSISGRAQPRETQYFGPGTRLLVL.

This chain joins TRBV6-1 and TRBJ1-3, with D possibly being TRBD1 (5 bases). The germline V gene encodes CDR1 MNHNS and CDR2 SASEGT. Deletions cut 6 bases from V and 1 base from J, with 13 bases between. CDR3 length: 15 residues. The CDR3 nucleotides are TGTGCCAGCAGAGTTATAGGGGATTCTGGAAACACCATATATTTT. Amino acids: CASRVIGDSGNTIYF.